This is a list of T cell receptor beta chains from one sample in a study of cytomegalovirus exposure and HLA in healthy donors. Data came from immunoSEQ multiplex PCR; TCRdb stores just in-frame clones and leaves some out. The sample records 140,000 or so clones, about 82% being singletons. Input material: PBMCs. The receptors here all came from a middle-aged woman in good health and CMV-seropositive. Each CDR3 is given with its conserved first and last residue. A D gene is named only where the DNA matches it firmly. The size field is filled for only some rows; it gives once, few, many or a size class.

abundance: NA; d_gene: TRBD1; v_gene: TRBV6-1; len: 16; j_gene: TRBJ1-1; CDR3aa: CASSESLRQGSTEAFF; CDR3nt: TGTGCCAGCAGTGAATCTCTTCGACAGGGGAGCACTGAAGCTTTCTTT
abundance: NA; d_gene: TRBD1; v_gene: TRBV10-3; len: 15; j_gene: TRBJ2-5; CDR3aa: CAIRSGTGETETQYF; CDR3nt: TGTGCCATCAGGTCCGGGACAGGGGAGACAGAGACCCAGTACTTC
abundance: once; d_gene: TRBD1; v_gene: TRBV30; len: 13; j_gene: TRBJ1-5; CDR3aa: CAWRVDRGQPQHF; CDR3nt: TGTGCCTGGAGGGTGGACAGGGGACAGCCCCAGCATTTT
abundance: NA; d_gene: TRBD1; v_gene: TRBV18; len: 13; j_gene: TRBJ2-7; CDR3aa: CASSPDRGLEQYF; CDR3nt: TGTGCCAGCTCCCCGGACAGGGGGCTCGAGCAGTACTTC
abundance: NA; d_gene: TRBD2; v_gene: TRBV25-1; len: 14; j_gene: TRBJ2-7; CDR3aa: CASSEWAGGDEQYF; CDR3nt: TGTGCCAGCAGTGAATGGGCGGGGGGCGACGAGCAGTACTTC
abundance: NA; d_gene: TRBD1; v_gene: TRBV14; len: 16; j_gene: TRBJ2-2; CDR3aa: CASRRSGTGDTGELFF; CDR3nt: TGTGCCAGCAGGCGTTCCGGGACAGGGGATACCGGGGAGCTGTTTTTT
abundance: once; d_gene: TRBD1; v_gene: TRBV7-2; len: 14; j_gene: TRBJ1-5; CDR3aa: CASSSQGSNQPQHF; CDR3nt: TGTGCCAGCAGTTCACAGGGGAGCAATCAGCCCCAGCATTTT
abundance: NA; d_gene: NA; v_gene: TRBV7-3; len: 14; j_gene: TRBJ2-3; CDR3aa: CASKGVGGTDTQYF; CDR3nt: TGTGCCAGCAAAGGTGTGGGAGGTACAGATACGCAGTATTTT
abundance: NA; d_gene: NA; v_gene: TRBV19; len: 14; j_gene: TRBJ2-7; CDR3aa: CASSIGQGRNEQYF; CDR3nt: TGTGCCAGTAGTATAGGTCAGGGGCGCAACGAGCAGTACTTC
abundance: NA; d_gene: NA; v_gene: TRBV25-1; len: 13; j_gene: TRBJ1-6; CDR3aa: CASSELRNSPLHF; CDR3nt: TGTGCCAGCAGTGAATTGCGCAATTCACCCCTCCACTTT
abundance: NA; d_gene: TRBD2; v_gene: TRBV7-3; len: 16; j_gene: TRBJ2-1; CDR3aa: CASSSPSSGGYNEQFF; CDR3nt: TGTGCCAGCAGCTCCCCCTCTAGCGGTGGTTACAATGAGCAGTTCTTC
abundance: NA; d_gene: NA; v_gene: TRBV7-2; len: 14; j_gene: TRBJ1-1; CDR3aa: CASKPGARATEAFF; CDR3nt: TGTGCCAGCAAACCAGGGGCACGGGCTACTGAAGCTTTCTTT
abundance: NA; d_gene: NA; v_gene: TRBV6-6; len: 12; j_gene: TRBJ2-3; CDR3aa: CAGRGLGDTQYF; CDR3nt: TGTGCCGGAAGGGGGTTAGGGGATACGCAGTATTTT
abundance: few; d_gene: TRBD2; v_gene: TRBV5-1; len: 15; j_gene: TRBJ2-3; CDR3aa: CASSLGGGRTDTQYF; CDR3nt: TGCGCCAGCAGCTTGGGCGGCGGGAGGACAGATACGCAGTATTTT
abundance: NA; d_gene: NA; v_gene: TRBV7-9; len: 14; j_gene: TRBJ2-7; CDR3aa: CASSPGTLLYEQYF; CDR3nt: TGTGCCAGCAGCCCCGGGACTTTACTATACGAGCAGTACTTC
abundance: NA; d_gene: TRBD2; v_gene: TRBV27; len: 15; j_gene: TRBJ2-7; CDR3aa: CASSLSGGAWYEQYF; CDR3nt: TGTGCCAGCAGTCTTAGCGGGGGGGCTTGGTACGAGCAGTACTTC
abundance: NA; d_gene: NA; v_gene: TRBV30; len: 12; j_gene: TRBJ1-1; CDR3aa: CAGQHPNTEAFF; CDR3nt: TGTGCCGGGCAACATCCGAACACTGAAGCTTTCTTT
abundance: NA; d_gene: NA; v_gene: TRBV30; len: 14; j_gene: TRBJ1-6; CDR3aa: CAWSTGTRFSPLHF; CDR3nt: TGTGCCTGGAGTACCGGGACACGGTTTTCACCCCTCCACTTT
abundance: NA; d_gene: TRBD2; v_gene: TRBV4-2; len: 15; j_gene: TRBJ2-1; CDR3aa: CASSQLSGGNNEQFF; CDR3nt: TGTGCCAGCAGCCAACTTAGCGGGGGGAACAATGAGCAGTTCTTC
abundance: NA; d_gene: TRBD1; v_gene: TRBV28; len: 16; j_gene: TRBJ1-2; CDR3aa: CASSQTFKDRGTGYTF; CDR3nt: TGTGCCAGCAGTCAAACCTTTAAGGACAGGGGGACTGGCTACACCTTC
abundance: NA; d_gene: NA; v_gene: TRBV6-5; len: 15; j_gene: TRBJ1-2; CDR3aa: CASRGGLAGGFGYTF; CDR3nt: TGTGCCAGCAGGGGAGGGCTGGCTGGGGGGTTTGGCTACACCTTC
abundance: NA; d_gene: TRBD2; v_gene: TRBV4-2; len: 17; j_gene: TRBJ2-3; CDR3aa: CASSQDKLAGDADTQYF; CDR3nt: TGTGCCAGCAGCCAGGATAAACTAGCGGGAGATGCGGATACGCAGTATTTT
abundance: NA; d_gene: NA; v_gene: TRBV6-5; len: 12; j_gene: TRBJ1-1; CDR3aa: CASSSRGTEAFF; CDR3nt: TGTGCCAGCAGTTCGAGAGGGACTGAAGCTTTCTTT
abundance: once; d_gene: TRBD1; v_gene: TRBV2; len: 13; j_gene: TRBJ1-6; CDR3aa: CASKDRGNSPLHF; CDR3nt: TGTGCCAGCAAGGACAGGGGGAATTCACCCCTCCACTTT
abundance: few; d_gene: TRBD2; v_gene: TRBV5-5; len: 12; j_gene: TRBJ2-1; CDR3aa: CASSLEGRATFF; CDR3nt: TGTGCCAGCAGCTTGGAAGGGAGGGCAACGTTCTTC
abundance: NA; d_gene: TRBD1; v_gene: TRBV28; len: 16; j_gene: TRBJ1-1; CDR3aa: CASSSPYGTENTEAFF; CDR3nt: TGTGCCAGCAGTTCCCCCTACGGGACAGAGAACACTGAAGCTTTCTTT
abundance: NA; d_gene: TRBD1; v_gene: TRBV7-3; len: 13; j_gene: TRBJ2-7; CDR3aa: CASSSGTASEQYF; CDR3nt: TGTGCCAGCAGTTCTGGGACAGCTTCCGAGCAGTACTTC
abundance: once; d_gene: NA; v_gene: TRBV19; len: 13; j_gene: TRBJ2-1; CDR3aa: CASSSQSYNEQFF; CDR3nt: TGTGCCAGTAGCTCACAGAGTTACAATGAGCAGTTCTTC
abundance: few; d_gene: TRBD2; v_gene: TRBV27; len: 12; j_gene: TRBJ2-1; CDR3aa: CAIAGEGNEQFF; CDR3nt: TGTGCCATAGCGGGAGAAGGCAATGAGCAGTTCTTC
abundance: NA; d_gene: TRBD1; v_gene: TRBV13; len: 17; j_gene: TRBJ1-1; CDR3aa: CASSFPGGAPMNTEAFF; CDR3nt: TGTGCCAGCAGCTTTCCAGGGGGCGCACCGATGAACACTGAAGCTTTCTTT
abundance: NA; d_gene: NA; v_gene: TRBV27; len: 13; j_gene: TRBJ2-2; CDR3aa: CASRRLGTGELFF; CDR3nt: TGTGCCAGCAGAAGACTAGGGACCGGGGAGCTGTTTTTT
abundance: NA; d_gene: TRBD1; v_gene: TRBV10-3; len: 18; j_gene: TRBJ2-5; CDR3aa: CAISEGRPGQGLGETQYF; CDR3nt: TGTGCCATCAGTGAGGGACGACCGGGACAGGGACTGGGGGAGACCCAGTACTTC
abundance: NA; d_gene: TRBD1; v_gene: TRBV7-2; len: 17; j_gene: TRBJ1-2; CDR3aa: CASSLVPDRGQDYGYTF; CDR3nt: TGTGCCAGCAGCTTAGTCCCCGACAGGGGGCAGGACTATGGCTACACCTTC
abundance: NA; d_gene: NA; v_gene: TRBV28; len: 13; j_gene: TRBJ1-2; CDR3aa: CASSGHDGGGYTF; CDR3nt: TGTGCCAGCAGCGGACACGACGGGGGAGGCTACACCTTC
abundance: NA; d_gene: NA; v_gene: TRBV5-6; len: 14; j_gene: TRBJ1-1; CDR3aa: CASSLGRVNTEAFF; CDR3nt: TGTGCCAGCAGCTTGGGCAGGGTGAACACTGAAGCTTTCTTT
abundance: NA; d_gene: TRBD1; v_gene: TRBV7-2; len: 14; j_gene: TRBJ1-2; CDR3aa: CASSLGTGFYGYTF; CDR3nt: TGTGCCAGCAGCTTAGGGACAGGGTTCTATGGCTACACCTTC
abundance: few; d_gene: NA; v_gene: TRBV29-1; len: 13; j_gene: TRBJ1-1; CDR3aa: CSVAGQFRVDAFF; CDR3nt: TGCAGCGTTGCTGGACAGTTTAGAGTCGATGCTTTCTTT
abundance: NA; d_gene: NA; v_gene: TRBV9; len: 17; j_gene: TRBJ1-3; CDR3aa: CASSLTPLEATGNTIYF; CDR3nt: TGTGCCAGCAGCCTTACCCCCCTCGAGGCAACGGGAAACACCATATATTTT
abundance: NA; d_gene: TRBD1; v_gene: TRBV27; len: 16; j_gene: TRBJ2-1; CDR3aa: CASSFSRRDRSNEQFF; CDR3nt: TGTGCCAGCAGTTTCTCCCGTCGGGACAGGTCCAATGAGCAGTTCTTC
abundance: NA; d_gene: TRBD1; v_gene: TRBV30; len: 16; j_gene: TRBJ2-5; CDR3aa: CAWMGQGTYNVATQYF; CDR3nt: TGTGCCTGGATGGGACAGGGAACTTACAACGTAGCGACCCAGTACTTC